This T cell receptor beta chain originates from a study of T cell responses to AZD1222 COVID-19 vaccine. Libraries were prepared by immunoSEQ multiplex PCR; TCRdb keeps only in-frame clonotypes and omits some of them. Of about 150,000 clones in the sample, around 92% were seen once. Analysis merged second doses at about 4 or about 12 weeks. A word on this clone: The antigen is not known.

CDR1 MNHEY and CDR2 SVGAGI come from the germline V gene. The CDR3 spans 13 residues. Trimming removed 9 bases at V and 2 bases at J, with 11 bases between. General observations from the study: Spike regions recognized by vaccine-associated CD4 TCRs spanned the protein, led by 160-218 and 743-854. In all cases, repertoires were sampled only after the peak T cell response.

The TCR originated in an adult who received the AZD1222 COVID-19 vaccine. The chain carries TRBV6-5 and TRBJ1-3; D unresolved. The sequenced sample was peripheral blood, obtained 28 days after the second AZD1222 dose. The CDR3 DNA sequence: TGTGCCAGTAGCACGGGGACTGGAAACACCATATATTTT. It is translated as CASSTGTGNTIYF.